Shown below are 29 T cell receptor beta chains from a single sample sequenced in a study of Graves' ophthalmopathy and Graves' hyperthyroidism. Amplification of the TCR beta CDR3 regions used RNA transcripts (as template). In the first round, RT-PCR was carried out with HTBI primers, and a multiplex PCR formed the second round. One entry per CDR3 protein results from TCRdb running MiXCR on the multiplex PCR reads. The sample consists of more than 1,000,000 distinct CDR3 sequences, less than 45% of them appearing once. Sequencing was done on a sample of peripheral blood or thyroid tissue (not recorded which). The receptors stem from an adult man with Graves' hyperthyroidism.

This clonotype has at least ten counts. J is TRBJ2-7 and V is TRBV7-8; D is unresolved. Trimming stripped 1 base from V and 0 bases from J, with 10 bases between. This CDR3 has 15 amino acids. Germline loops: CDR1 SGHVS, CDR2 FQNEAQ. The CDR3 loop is CASSLVERSSYEQYF. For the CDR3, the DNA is TGTGCCAGCAGCTTAGTGGAGAGGAGCTCCTACGAGCAGTACTTC.

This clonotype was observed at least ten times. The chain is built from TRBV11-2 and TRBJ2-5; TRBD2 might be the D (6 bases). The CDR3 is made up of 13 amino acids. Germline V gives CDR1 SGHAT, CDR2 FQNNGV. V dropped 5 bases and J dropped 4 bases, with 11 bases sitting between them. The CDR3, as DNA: TGTGCCAGCAGCCGACCGGGGGTAGAGACCCAGTACTTC. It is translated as CASSRPGVETQYF.

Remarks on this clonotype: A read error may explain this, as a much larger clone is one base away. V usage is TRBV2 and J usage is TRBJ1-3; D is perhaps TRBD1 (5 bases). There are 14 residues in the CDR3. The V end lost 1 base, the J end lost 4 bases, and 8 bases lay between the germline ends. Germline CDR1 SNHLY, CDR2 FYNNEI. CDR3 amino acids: CASSEDGGGNTIYF. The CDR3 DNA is TGTGCCAGCAGTGAAGACGGGGGGGGAAACACCATATATTTT.

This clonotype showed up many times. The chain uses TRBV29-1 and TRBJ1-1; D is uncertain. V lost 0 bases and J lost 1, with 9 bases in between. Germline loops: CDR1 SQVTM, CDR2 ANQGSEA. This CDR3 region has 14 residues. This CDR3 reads CSVEEAGSNTEAFF. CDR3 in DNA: TGCAGCGTTGAAGAAGCCGGATCGAACACTGAAGCTTTCTTT.

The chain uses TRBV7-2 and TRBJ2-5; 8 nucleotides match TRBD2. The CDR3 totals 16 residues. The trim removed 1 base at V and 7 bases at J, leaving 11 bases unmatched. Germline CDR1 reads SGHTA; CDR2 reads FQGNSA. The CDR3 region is CASSLEPGGTFGTQYF. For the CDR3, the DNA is TGTGCCAGCAGCTTAGAGCCGGGGGGGACTTTTGGGACCCAGTACTTC.

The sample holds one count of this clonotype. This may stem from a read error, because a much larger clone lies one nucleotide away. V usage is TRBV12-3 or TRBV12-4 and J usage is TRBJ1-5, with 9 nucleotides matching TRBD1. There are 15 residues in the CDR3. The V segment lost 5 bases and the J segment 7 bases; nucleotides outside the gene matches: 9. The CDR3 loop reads CASSGQRTGAQPQHF. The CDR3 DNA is TGTGCCAGCAGTGGTCAACGGACAGGGGCCCAGCCCCAGCATTTT.

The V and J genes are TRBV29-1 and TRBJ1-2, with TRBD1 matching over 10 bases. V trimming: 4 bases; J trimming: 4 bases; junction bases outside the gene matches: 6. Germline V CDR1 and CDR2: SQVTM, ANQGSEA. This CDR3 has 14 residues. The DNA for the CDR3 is TGCAGCGTTGTGGGACAGGGGCTTACCTATGGCTACACCTTC. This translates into CSVVGQGLTYGYTF.

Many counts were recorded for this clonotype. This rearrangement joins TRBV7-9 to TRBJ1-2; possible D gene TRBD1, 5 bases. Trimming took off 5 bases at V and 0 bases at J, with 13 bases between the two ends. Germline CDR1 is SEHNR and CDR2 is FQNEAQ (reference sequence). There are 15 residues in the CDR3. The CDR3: CASSLSGTSNYGYTF. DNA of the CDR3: TGTGCCAGCAGCCTCTCCGGGACTTCTAACTATGGCTACACCTTC.

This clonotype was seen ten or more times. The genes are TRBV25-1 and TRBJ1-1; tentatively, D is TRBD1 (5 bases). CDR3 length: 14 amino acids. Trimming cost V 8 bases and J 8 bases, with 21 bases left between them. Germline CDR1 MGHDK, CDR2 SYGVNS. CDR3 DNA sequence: TGTGCCAGCCCCGGGCCCGGGGGGGGTAGGGAAGCTTTCTTT. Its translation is CASPGPGGGREAFF.

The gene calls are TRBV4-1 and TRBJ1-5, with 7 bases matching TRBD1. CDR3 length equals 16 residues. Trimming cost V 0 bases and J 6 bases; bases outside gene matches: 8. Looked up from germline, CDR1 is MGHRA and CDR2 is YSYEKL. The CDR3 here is CASSQDLGGASQPQHF. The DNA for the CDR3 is TGCGCCAGCAGCCAAGATTTAGGGGGCGCGAGTCAGCCCCAGCATTTT.

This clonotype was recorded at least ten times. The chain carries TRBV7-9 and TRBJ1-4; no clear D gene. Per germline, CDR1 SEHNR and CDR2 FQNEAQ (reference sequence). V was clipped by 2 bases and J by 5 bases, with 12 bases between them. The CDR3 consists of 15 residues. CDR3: CASSLYGGRNEKLFF. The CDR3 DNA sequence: TGTGCCAGCAGCTTATACGGCGGGAGAAATGAAAAACTGTTTTTT.

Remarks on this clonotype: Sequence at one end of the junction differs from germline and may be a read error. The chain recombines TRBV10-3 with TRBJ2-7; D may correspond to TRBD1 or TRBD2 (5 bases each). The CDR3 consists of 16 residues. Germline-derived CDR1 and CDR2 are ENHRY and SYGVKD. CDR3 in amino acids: CASSLPSRGSSYEQYF. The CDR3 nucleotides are TGTGCCAGCAGTTTACCCTCGAGGGGCAGCTCCTACGAGCAGTACTTC.

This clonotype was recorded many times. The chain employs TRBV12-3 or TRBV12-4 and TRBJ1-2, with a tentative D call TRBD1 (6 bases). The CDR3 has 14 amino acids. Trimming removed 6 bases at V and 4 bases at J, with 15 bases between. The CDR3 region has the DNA TGTGCCAGCAGCCCTTCGGGGGCCTTCTATGGCTACACCTTC. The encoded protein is CASSPSGAFYGYTF.

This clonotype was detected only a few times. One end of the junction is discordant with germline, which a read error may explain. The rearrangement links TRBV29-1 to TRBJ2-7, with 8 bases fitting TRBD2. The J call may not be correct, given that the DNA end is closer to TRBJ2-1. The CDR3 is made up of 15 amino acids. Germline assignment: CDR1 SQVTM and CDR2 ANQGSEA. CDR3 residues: CSVEDLGAGVNGQFF. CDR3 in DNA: TGCAGCGTTGAAGATCTAGGAGCGGGAGTCAATGGGCAGTTCTTC.

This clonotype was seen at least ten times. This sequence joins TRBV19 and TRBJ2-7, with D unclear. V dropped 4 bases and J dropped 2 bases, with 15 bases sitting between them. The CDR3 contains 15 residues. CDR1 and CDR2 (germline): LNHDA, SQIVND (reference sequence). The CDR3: CASSTERSPTYEQYF. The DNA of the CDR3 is TGTGCCAGTAGTACTGAGAGGAGTCCCACCTACGAGCAGTACTTC.

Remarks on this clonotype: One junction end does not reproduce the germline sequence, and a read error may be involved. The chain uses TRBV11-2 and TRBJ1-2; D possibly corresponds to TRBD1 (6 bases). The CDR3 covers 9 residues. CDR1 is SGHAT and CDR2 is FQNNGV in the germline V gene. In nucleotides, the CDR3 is TGTGCCAGCAGCTCTTGGGGGGGCTTT. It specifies CASSSWGGF.

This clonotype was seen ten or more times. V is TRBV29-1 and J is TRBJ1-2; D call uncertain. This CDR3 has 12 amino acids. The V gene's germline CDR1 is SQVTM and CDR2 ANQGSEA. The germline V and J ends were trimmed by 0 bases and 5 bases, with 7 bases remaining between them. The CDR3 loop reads CSVEDLIYGYTF. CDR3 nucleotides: TGCAGCGTTGAAGATCTGATTTATGGCTACACCTTC.

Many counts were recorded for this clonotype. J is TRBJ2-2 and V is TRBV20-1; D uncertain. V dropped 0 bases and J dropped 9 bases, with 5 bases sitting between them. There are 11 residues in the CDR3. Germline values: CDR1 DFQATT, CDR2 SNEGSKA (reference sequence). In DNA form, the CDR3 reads TGCAGTGCTAGAGATGGCCGGGAGCTGTTTTTT. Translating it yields CSARDGRELFF.

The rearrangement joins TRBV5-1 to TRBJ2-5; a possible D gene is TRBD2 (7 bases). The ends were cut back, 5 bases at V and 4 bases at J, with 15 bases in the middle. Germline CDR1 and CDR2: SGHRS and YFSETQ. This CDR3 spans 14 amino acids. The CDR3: CASSFTGRAETQYF. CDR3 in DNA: TGCGCCAGCAGTTTTACAGGGAGGGCAGAGACCCAGTACTTC.

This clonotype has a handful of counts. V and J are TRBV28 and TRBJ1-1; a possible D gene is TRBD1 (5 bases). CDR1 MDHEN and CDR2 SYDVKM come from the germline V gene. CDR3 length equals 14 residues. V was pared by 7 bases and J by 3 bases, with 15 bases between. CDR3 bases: TGTGCCAGCACTCCGGGACCCTTGTACACTGAAGCTTTCTTT. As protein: CASTPGPLYTEAFF.

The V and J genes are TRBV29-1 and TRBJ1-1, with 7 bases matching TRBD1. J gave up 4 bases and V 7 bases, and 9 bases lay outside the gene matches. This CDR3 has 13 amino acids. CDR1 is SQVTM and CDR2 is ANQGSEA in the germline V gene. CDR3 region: CSGAGGWGTEAFF. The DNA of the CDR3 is TGCAGCGGTGCAGGGGGTTGGGGCACTGAAGCTTTCTTT. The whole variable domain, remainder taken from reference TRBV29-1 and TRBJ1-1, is SAVISQKPSRDICQRGTSLTIQCQVDSQVTMMFWYRQQPGQSLTLIATANQGSEATYESGFVIDKFPISRPNLTFSTLTVSNMSPEDSSIYLCSGAGGWGTEAFFGQGTRLTVV.

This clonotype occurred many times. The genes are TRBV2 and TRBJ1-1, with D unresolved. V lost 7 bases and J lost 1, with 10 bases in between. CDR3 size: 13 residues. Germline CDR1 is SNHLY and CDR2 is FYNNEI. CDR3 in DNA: TGTGCCAGCACTGGGGAGGGGAACACTGAAGCTTTCTTT. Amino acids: CASTGEGNTEAFF.

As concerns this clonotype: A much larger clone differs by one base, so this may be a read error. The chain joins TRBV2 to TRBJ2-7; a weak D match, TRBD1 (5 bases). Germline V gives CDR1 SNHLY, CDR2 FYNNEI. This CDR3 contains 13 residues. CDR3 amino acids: CASRTTAGYGQYF. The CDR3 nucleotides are TGTGCCAGCCGGACAACTGCAGGCTACGGGCAGTACTTC.

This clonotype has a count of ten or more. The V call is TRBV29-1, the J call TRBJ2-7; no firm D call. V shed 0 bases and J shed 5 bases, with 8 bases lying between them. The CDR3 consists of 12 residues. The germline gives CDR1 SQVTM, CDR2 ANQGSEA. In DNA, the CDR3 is TGCAGCGTTGAAGAGGGCCGTGACGAGCAGTACTTC. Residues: CSVEEGRDEQYF.

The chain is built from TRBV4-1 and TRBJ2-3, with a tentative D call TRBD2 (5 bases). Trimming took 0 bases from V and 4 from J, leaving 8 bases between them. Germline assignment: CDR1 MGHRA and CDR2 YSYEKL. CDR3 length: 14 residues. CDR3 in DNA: TGCGCCAGCAGCCAAGAGGACTCGGCAGATACGCAGTATTTT. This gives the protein CASSQEDSADTQYF.

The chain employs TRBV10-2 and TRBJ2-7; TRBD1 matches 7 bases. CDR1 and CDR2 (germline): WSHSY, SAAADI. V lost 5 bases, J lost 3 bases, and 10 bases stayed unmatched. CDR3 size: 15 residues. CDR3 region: CASSRAGTENYEQYF. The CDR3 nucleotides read TGCGCCAGCAGTAGGGCAGGGACAGAAAACTACGAGCAGTACTTC.

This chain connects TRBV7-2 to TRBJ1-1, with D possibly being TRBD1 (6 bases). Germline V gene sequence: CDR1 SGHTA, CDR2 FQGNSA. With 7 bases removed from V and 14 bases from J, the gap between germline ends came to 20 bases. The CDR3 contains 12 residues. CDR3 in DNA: TGTGCCAGCAACGCGGTGGGGGGCGGGAAATTCTTT. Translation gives CASNAVGGGKFF. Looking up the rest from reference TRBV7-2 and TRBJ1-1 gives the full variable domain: GAGVSQSPSNKVTEKGKDVELRCDPISGHTALYWYRQSLGQGLEFLIYFQGNSAPDKSGLPSDRFSAERTGGSVSTLTIQRTQQEDSAVYLCASNAVGGGKFFGQGTRLTVV.

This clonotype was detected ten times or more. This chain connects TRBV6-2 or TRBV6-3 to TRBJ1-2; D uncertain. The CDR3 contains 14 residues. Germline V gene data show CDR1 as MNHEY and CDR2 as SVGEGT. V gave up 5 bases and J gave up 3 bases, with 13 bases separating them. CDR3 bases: TGTGCCAGCAGTAACGAAGGGAGAGACTATGGCTACACCTTC. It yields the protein CASSNEGRDYGYTF.

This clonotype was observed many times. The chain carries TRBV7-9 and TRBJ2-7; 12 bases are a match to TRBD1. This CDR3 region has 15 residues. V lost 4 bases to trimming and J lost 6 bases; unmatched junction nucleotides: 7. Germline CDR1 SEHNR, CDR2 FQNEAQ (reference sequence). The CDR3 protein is CASSYPGQGASEQYF. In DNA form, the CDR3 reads TGTGCCAGCAGCTACCCGGGACAGGGGGCGAGCGAGCAGTACTTC. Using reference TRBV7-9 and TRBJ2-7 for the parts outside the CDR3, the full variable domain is DTGVSQNPRHKITKRGQNVTFRCDPISEHNRLYWYRQTLGQGPEFLTYFQNEAQLEKSRLLSDRFSAERPKGSFSTLEIQRTEQGDSAMYLCASSYPGQGASEQYFGPGTRLTVT.